Sequencing of this T cell receptor beta chain was carried out in a study of shared clonotypes between healthy human individuals. General observations from the study: Clonotypes shared by all four donors outscored non-shared clonotypes in generation probability. Rarefaction revealed incomplete sorted-subset sequencing despite large depth.

Regarding this clone: The antigen is unknown.

Per the germline V gene, CDR1 is SNHLY and CDR2 is FYNNEI. V lost 1 base, J lost 4 bases, and 13 bases lay in between. This CDR3 contains 15 residues. Libraries were prepared by immunoSEQ multiplex PCR; TCRdb keeps only in-frame clonotypes and omits some of them. The table has hundreds of thousands of clones, 85% to 95% seen once. Naive CD8 cells lacked CD45RO and underwent positive selection for CCR7, leaving out terminally differentiated effector memory CD45RA+ cells. The rearrangement uses TRBV2 and TRBJ1-1; D may be TRBD1 (5 bases). This sequence was found in a woman in her 30s in good health. The sample comprised naive CD8+ T cells sorted from blood. Here the CDR3 DNA reads TGTGCCAGCAGTGAAGTTCCAGGGCTTGGCACTGAAGCTTTCTTT. Translated: CASSEVPGLGTEAFF.